This T cell receptor beta chain emerged from a study of blood T cell repertoires in COVID-19. This table comes from immunoSEQ multiplex PCR, and its TCRdb copy is limited to in-frame clones, with some not included. Here the sample spans approximately 140,000 clones, 82% being singletons. The source of this sequence is a human donor with acute or convalescent COVID-19. The donor label of this sample is uncertain. Sequenced: peripheral blood.

CDR3 bases: TGTGCCAGCAGCTTCGCCTTAGGGCGGAGGGCAGATACGCAGTATTTT. This sequence encodes CASSFALGRRADTQYF. V gene TRBV5-4 combines with J gene TRBJ2-3, with a weak D call TRBD2 (6 bases). Germline assignment: CDR1 SGHNT and CDR2 YYREEE (reference sequence). Between the trimmed V and J ends, which lost 2 bases and 4 bases, there was a span of 17 bases. The CDR3 runs to 16 residues.